Described below is a single T cell receptor (beta chain) sequence and its context. Being one base from a much bigger clone, this may be a read error. The sample originates from a study of regulatory T cells in long-lasting Graves disease. Arm-PCR of CDR3 regions with iRepertoire HTBI primers generated TCR beta libraries. MiXCR, run by TCRdb on the multiplex PCR reads, gives a single entry per CDR3 protein. The table has more than 400,000 distinct CDR3 sequences, about 15% seen once. The time point denotes: newly diagnosed GD, antithyroid drugs for less than 3 months. From PBMCs, RNA was extracted and then used to make the TCR library. The CDR3 loop spans 15 amino acids. Germline V gene sequence: CDR1 KGHDR, CDR2 SFDVKD. This sample also appeared in a second study, on T cells in Graves' hyperthyroidism and ophthalmopathy.

The clonotype was recovered from a woman aged 25-40 years with Graves disease. J is TRBJ2-7 and V is TRBV24-1, with D possibly TRBD1 on 6 matching bases. This specimen consisted of peripheral blood mononuclear cells (PBMCs), obtained at new diagnosis, from a patient treated with antithyroid drugs. The CDR3 reads CATSKGHTGSYEQHF. The CDR3 nucleotides are TGTGCCACCAGCAAGGGACACACTGGATCCTACGAGCAGCACTTC.